The TCR beta chain under discussion was sequenced for a study of blood T cell repertoires in COVID-19. Study information: Samples came from the United States, Italy and Spain, spanning acute and convalescent COVID-19.

V was pared by 3 bases and J by 4 bases, with 9 bases between. CDR3 size: 13 residues. The germline gives CDR1 KGHSH, CDR2 LQKENI. Original methodology: Scientists estimated how many nucleated cells there were by amplifying reference gene primers. TCRdb's table, derived via immunoSEQ multiplex PCR, lists solely in-frame clones and lacks some. V and J calls and clone size are as listed in that table; D and trimming were resolved from the DNA. The data hold about 95,000 clones, with over 75% observed a single time. The sequence came from a man aged 80 or over with active or convalescent COVID-19. The chain joins TRBV18 to TRBJ1-1; possibly TRBD1 for D (5 bases). Sequences were obtained from peripheral blood. CDR3 nucleotide sequence: TGTGCCAGCTCACCGGGGCTGGGCACTGAAGCTTTCTTT. Protein: CASSPGLGTEAFF.